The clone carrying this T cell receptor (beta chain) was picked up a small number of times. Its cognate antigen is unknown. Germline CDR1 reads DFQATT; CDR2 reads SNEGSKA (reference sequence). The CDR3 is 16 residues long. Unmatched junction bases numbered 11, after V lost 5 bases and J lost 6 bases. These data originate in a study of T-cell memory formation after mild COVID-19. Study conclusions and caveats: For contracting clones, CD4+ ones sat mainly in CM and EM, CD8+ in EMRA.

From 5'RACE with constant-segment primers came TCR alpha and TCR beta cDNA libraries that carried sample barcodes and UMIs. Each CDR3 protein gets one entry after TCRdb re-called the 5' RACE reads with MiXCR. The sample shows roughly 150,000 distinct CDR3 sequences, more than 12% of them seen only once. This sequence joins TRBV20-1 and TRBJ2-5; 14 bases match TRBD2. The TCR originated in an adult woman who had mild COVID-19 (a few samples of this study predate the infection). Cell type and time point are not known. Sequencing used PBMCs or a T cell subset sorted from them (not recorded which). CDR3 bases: TGCAGTGCTTCGACTAGCGGGAGGGCCGGGAGAAAGACCCAGTACTTC. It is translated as CSASTSGRAGRKTQYF.